These 19 T cell receptor beta chains were sequenced from one sample in a study of post-analysis software for immune sequencing data. Study conclusions and caveats: TRBV5-6, TRBV5-1 and TRBV20-1 belonged to a set of about five TRBV segments that were more frequent in patients than controls.

Which antigens these TCRs recognize remains unknown. Sequencing libraries made from TCR beta cDNA carried unique molecular identifiers. Each CDR3 protein is one row after TCRdb ran MiXCR on the PCR reads. The repertoire holds some 800,000 distinct CDR3 sequences, with under 60% as singletons. The material sequenced was blood. The receptors were sampled from a girl aged 5-17 years with multiple sclerosis.

The chain has TRBV15 and TRBJ2-6; 7 positions agree with TRBD1. The V gene end was trimmed by 2 bases and the J gene end by 1 base; junction bases not matched to a gene: 2. This CDR3 region has 16 residues. The germline gives CDR1 LNHNV, CDR2 YYDKDF (reference sequence). The CDR3 protein is CATSRQGDSGANVLTF. CDR3 nucleotides: TGTGCCACCAGCAGACAGGGGGATTCTGGGGCCAACGTCCTGACTTTC.

V gene TRBV6-1 combines with J gene TRBJ2-7; no definite D call. The DNA end is more similar to TRBJ2-4, so the J call may be wrong. Looked up from germline, CDR1 is MNHNS and CDR2 is SASEGT. The CDR3 covers 14 residues. This CDR3 is CASSEVGKENIQYF. CDR3 bases: TGTGCCAGCAGTGAAGTAGGGAAGGAAAACATTCAGTACTTC.

The chain employs TRBV5-6 and TRBJ2-5, with D possibly called TRBD1 or TRBD2 (6 bases each). With 5 bases removed from V and 11 bases from J, the gap between germline ends came to 19 bases. The CDR3 has 13 amino acids. CDR1 is SGHDT, CDR2 YYEEEE, per germline. DNA for the CDR3: TGTGCCAGCAGTTTTGGGGCAGGGGAGGAGCAGTACTTC. Its protein product is CASSFGAGEEQYF.

This clonotype was counted a single time. This sequence joins TRBV9 and TRBJ2-3, with 8 bases matching TRBD2. Per germline, CDR1 SGDLS and CDR2 YYNGEE. V gave up 1 base and J gave up 5 bases; unmatched junction bases: 12. The CDR3 sequence is 17 residues long. CDR3: CASSVPTTSAGGDTQYF. In nucleotides, the CDR3 is TGTGCCAGCAGCGTACCCACCACTAGCGCGGGAGGAGATACGCAGTATTTT.

CDR3 protein: CASSVGQGLVYEQYF. The CDR3 DNA reads as TGTGCCAGCAGCGTAGGACAGGGTCTAGTCTACGAGCAGTACTTC. The rearrangement uses TRBV9 and TRBJ2-7; TRBD1 matches at 7 bases. The germline V gene has CDR1 SGDLS and CDR2 YYNGEE. The ends lost 0 bases at V and 3 bases at J; junction bases unmatched: 6. This CDR3 spans 15 amino acids.

The chain links TRBV6-5 to TRBJ2-5, with D possibly matching TRBD1 (6 bases). The ends were cut back, 2 bases at V and 11 bases at J, with 9 bases in the middle. CDR1 is MNHEY and CDR2 is SVGAGI in the germline V gene. This CDR3 has 11 residues. The CDR3 protein is CASSYGQGQYF. In DNA, the CDR3 is TGTGCCAGCAGTTACGGCCAGGGGCAGTACTTC.

The chain links TRBV28 to TRBJ2-4; D may be TRBD1 (6 bases). The end of the DNA aligns better with TRBJ2-7, so the J call may be wrong. The CDR3 is 14 residues long. Per the germline V gene, CDR1 is MDHEN and CDR2 is SYDVKM. The CDR3 DNA sequence: TGTGCCAGCAGTACTTATCAGGGGACCTACGAGCAGTACTTC. The encoded protein is CASSTYQGTYEQYF.

This rearrangement joins TRBV6-5 to TRBJ1-4; D might be TRBD1 (5 bases). The CDR3 sequence is 15 residues long. Germline V gene sequence: CDR1 MNHEY, CDR2 SVGAGI. Trimming stripped 4 bases from V and 4 bases from J, with 13 bases between. The CDR3 spells CASSLSRGVNEKLFF. The CDR3 DNA reads TGTGCCAGCAGTTTATCTCGGGGCGTTAATGAAAAACTGTTTTTT.

V and J are TRBV7-2 and TRBJ2-5, with D unresolved. This CDR3 is 15 amino acids long. Trimming removed 1 base at V and 7 bases at J, with 16 bases between. Germline loops: CDR1 SGHTA, CDR2 FQGNSA. This CDR3 reads CASSLEGSGWGTQYF. CDR3 in DNA: TGTGCCAGCAGCTTAGAGGGCAGTGGTTGGGGGACCCAGTACTTC.

The rearrangement uses TRBV6-6 and TRBJ1-5; 8 bases are a match to TRBD1. Trimming cost V 6 bases and J 2 bases; bases outside gene matches: 9. The CDR3 contains 16 residues. Germline CDR1 is MNHNY and CDR2 is SVGAGI (reference sequence). The CDR3: CASSPGQGEGNQPQHF. For the CDR3, the DNA is TGTGCCAGCAGCCCCGGACAGGGTGAGGGCAATCAGCCCCAGCATTTT.

As concerns this clonotype: Without the conserved terminal phenylalanine or tryptophan, this CDR3 likely stems from a read error. The CDR3 nucleotides are TGCAGTGCTCTTGTATCATCCGGGGGCTATGGCTACACCATC. This gives the protein CSALVSSGGYGYTI. V gene TRBV20-1 combines with J gene TRBJ1-2, with D possibly being TRBD1 (5 bases). Between the trimmed V and J ends, which lost 5 bases and 4 bases, there was a span of 17 bases. The CDR3 has 14 amino acids. Germline CDR1 DFQATT, CDR2 SNEGSKA (reference sequence).

This clonotype occurred a few times. The chain uses TRBV20-1 and TRBJ2-3; 8 bases map to TRBD2. The CDR3 consists of 13 residues. Trimming removed 5 bases from V and 4 bases from J; junction bases left unmatched: 5. Germline V gives CDR1 DFQATT, CDR2 SNEGSKA (reference sequence). CDR3 loop: CSAPTSAADTQYF. The CDR3 nucleotides are TGCAGTGCTCCGACTAGCGCCGCAGATACGCAGTATTTT.

The chain employs TRBV27 and TRBJ2-5; possible D gene TRBD2, 6 bases. In germline, CDR1 is MNHEY, CDR2 SMNVEV (reference sequence). Trimming took off 3 bases at V and 7 bases at J, with 12 bases between the two ends. The length of the CDR3 is 13 residues. This CDR3 is CASSFGGSVTQYF. The CDR3 nucleotides are TGTGCCAGCAGTTTTGGGGGGAGTGTGACCCAGTACTTC.

This chain joins TRBV6-6 and TRBJ1-4; D not certain. Germline V lookup: CDR1 MNHNY, CDR2 SVGAGI (reference sequence). The CDR3 covers 13 residues. With 4 bases removed from V and 10 bases from J, the gap between germline ends came to 13 bases. CDR3 region: CASSFREDGKLFF. The CDR3 DNA reads as TGTGCCAGCAGTTTCCGGGAAGACGGAAAACTGTTTTTT.

This clonotype was detected a few times. The chain links TRBV7-8 to TRBJ2-1; D call uncertain. Between the trimmed V and J ends, which lost 1 base and 2 bases, there was a span of 12 bases. From germline, CDR1 is SGHVS and CDR2 FQNEAQ. The CDR3 consists of 16 residues. The chain's CDR3 is CASSLGLMAPYNEQFF. In nucleotides, the CDR3 is TGTGCCAGCAGCTTAGGCCTCATGGCCCCCTACAATGAGCAGTTCTTC.

This clonotype was detected only a few times. The genes are TRBV20-1 and TRBJ2-7; D not certain. This CDR3 is built from 14 residues. V was cut by 0 bases and J by 3 bases, with 12 bases left in between. CDR1 and CDR2 (germline): DFQATT, SNEGSKA (reference sequence). CDR3 residues: CSARDLERLYEQYF. The CDR3 bases are TGCAGTGCTAGAGATCTTGAGAGGCTCTACGAGCAGTACTTC.

The CDR3 coding sequence is TGTGCCAGCAGCCCAAGAAAAACAGGAACGAACACTGAAGCTTTCTTT. This translates into CASSPRKTGTNTEAFF. V usage is TRBV7-9 and J usage is TRBJ1-1; TRBD1 is a possible D gene (5 bases). The V gene lost 5 bases and the J gene lost 1 base, with 17 bases spanning the gap. Per germline, CDR1 SEHNR and CDR2 FQNEAQ (reference sequence). The CDR3 has 16 amino acids. Drawing the rest from reference TRBV7-9 and TRBJ1-1, the complete variable domain is DTGVSQNPRHKITKRGQNVTFRCDPISEHNRLYWYRQTLGQGPEFLTYFQNEAQLEKSRLLSDRFSAERPKGSFSTLEIQRTEQGDSAMYLCASSPRKTGTNTEAFFGQGTRLTVV.

The chain carries TRBV6-1 and TRBJ2-6, with a weak D call TRBD1 (6 bases). Trimming cost V 1 base and J 2 bases, with 9 bases left between them. This CDR3 is built from 16 residues. Germline V lookup: CDR1 MNHNS, CDR2 SASEGT. The CDR3 coding sequence is TGTGCCAGCAGTGAAGGAGGGGGAGCTGGGGCCAACGTCCTGACTTTC. Residues: CASSEGGGAGANVLTF.

V is TRBV12-3 or TRBV12-4 and J is TRBJ2-7; 9 bases line up with TRBD2. The V segment lost 3 bases and the J segment 6 bases; nucleotides outside the gene matches: 9. This CDR3 is 15 amino acids long. Here the CDR3 DNA reads TGTGCCAGCAGTTTTGGCCTAGCGGGATCCAGCGAGCAGTACTTC. Its translation: CASSFGLAGSSEQYF.